This TCR beta chain emerged from a study of siplizumab effects on memory and regulatory T cells. Germline CDR1 reads WSHSY; CDR2 reads SAAADI. CDR3 length equals 13 residues. With V trimmed by 10 bases and J by 7 bases, 4 bases remained unmatched. The method was immunoSEQ multiplex PCR; TCRdb's version includes in-frame clones alone and lacks a portion of them. The sample holds 110,000 or so clones, just over 90% seen once. This chain joins TRBV10-2 and TRBJ2-3; 14 nucleotides line up with TRBD2. This sequence was found in a human donor in good health. The sample taken for sequencing was Tregs sorted from blood. CDR3 amino acids: CAIRLAGGHTQYF. The CDR3 DNA reads as TGCGCCATCCGACTAGCGGGGGGGCATACGCAGTATTTT.